This TCR beta chain came from a study of blood T cells in healthy people across ages. Study observations and caveats: TCR beta diversity per million T cells fell roughly linearly with age.

Healthy Caucasians from Russia aged roughly 6 to 95 served as donors. It was with a sample-barcoded 5' primer and a J-beta primer mix that a second PCR of about 7 to 12 cycles was run. MiXCR, applied by TCRdb to the 5' RACE reads, yields one record per CDR3 protein. The table includes hundreds of thousands of distinct CDR3 sequences, roughly three fifths detected once. In its sample, this clonotype was seen a few times. What it binds is not known. Sequencing used blood. The clonotype originates from a man aged 40-50 years in good health.

The CDR3 reads CASSAQGGSLRETQYF. CDR3 bases: TGTGCCAGCAGTGCGCAGGGGGGGTCACTTCGAGAGACCCAGTACTTC. V is TRBV25-1 and J is TRBJ2-5; D tentatively fits TRBD1 or TRBD2 (7 bases each). This CDR3 spans 16 amino acids. Trimming removed 4 bases at V and 4 bases at J, with 19 bases between. Germline V CDR1 and CDR2: MGHDK, SYGVNS.